The clone carrying this TCR beta chain was seen a handful of times. This specimen comes from a study of molecular identifiers for immune sequencing clone quantification. This CDR3 is 12 amino acids long. CDR1 and CDR2 from the germline V gene are MDHEN and SYDVKM. V was pared by 6 bases and J by 9 bases, with 13 bases between. TCRdb passed the PCR reads through MiXCR, listing each CDR3 protein once. The sample holds roughly 40,000 distinct CDR3 sequences; 18% are singletons and the top ten take 7% to 9%. V is TRBV28 and J is TRBJ2-3; tentative D call: TRBD2 (5 bases). Source material: naive CD8+ T cells from blood, with Jurkat cell RNA spiked in. Subset of the sample: FACS-sorted CD8+CD4-CCR7+CD45RA+ naive T cells. This clonotype was obtained from a human donor in good health. Some libraries in this study had Jurkat cell RNA spiked in. CDR3 nucleotide sequence: TGTGCCAGCAGGGACTGGCGCAAAACGCAGTATTTT. Its translation: CASRDWRKTQYF.